These T cell receptor beta chains were read from a single sample in a study of blood T cell repertoires in COVID-19. Generated by immunoSEQ multiplex PCR, the TCRdb table keeps only in-frame clones and is missing some. The sample lists 84,000 or so clones; 85% were seen once. The sample taken for sequencing was peripheral blood. The receptors were sampled from a woman in her seventies with active or convalescent COVID-19. The CDR3 runs from the conserved cysteine through the conserved F or W.

TRBV6-5,TRBJ2-1,CASRLLAGGNNEQFF
TRBV13,TRBJ2-1,CASSLGLAGGRGEQFF
TRBV7-2,TRBJ2-3,CASSSGLAGNTQYF
TRBV23-1,TRBJ1-5,CASSQGEGDQPQHF
TRBV5-1,TRBJ2-7,CASSGGGEPYEQYF
TRBV6-2/TRBV6-3,TRBJ2-5,CASSYAQTGRIETQYF
TRBV7-9,TRBJ1-2,CASSLGQGGGYTF
TRBV7-2,TRBJ2-2,CASSREYTGELFF
TRBV6-2/TRBV6-3,TRBJ2-5,CASSIGTGQETQYF
TRBV4-2,TRBJ1-5,CASSQDRQSNQPQHF
TRBV4-3,TRBJ2-2,CASSQVGQNTGELFF
TRBV27,TRBJ2-7,CASTSLGGTYEQYF
TRBV28,TRBJ1-5,CASSYRRNRAGQPQHF
TRBV25-1,TRBJ2-5,CASSDLLSGGGSRETQYF
TRBV27,TRBJ1-1,CASSPLGQGDTEAFF